A single T cell receptor beta chain is shown here with its context. This clonotype showed up just once. Its antigen is not yet known. It has no much larger one-base neighbor in the sample; base qualities were not kept. The junction carries 15 bases between V and J, which are trimmed by 0 bases and 2 bases respectively. CDR1 DFQATT and CDR2 SNEGSKA were looked up in the germline V gene (reference sequence). CDR3 length: 16 amino acids, cysteine to phenylalanine. Only the CDR3 part of the read is kept: 48 bases, read in frame from the first base. This sample stems from a study of T-cell memory formation after mild COVID-19 (dated by TCRdb to 2020 to 2022). Turning to the overall study: TCR sequence clusters from the two donors were found to be largely donor specific. Longitudinal TCRalpha and TCRbeta repertoire sequencing tracked T-cell clones expanding and contracting after mild COVID-19 in a couple of donors. The cohort was made up of two young adult volunteers, one female and one male, who were previously healthy. The study at large found these results: The study included only a couple of mild cases, and larger cohorts that include severe cases with pre-infection samples were judged to be necessary. Some responding clones were detected in pre-infection memory, suggesting pre-existing cross-reactive memory T cells joined the SARS-CoV-2 response. Contracting CD4+ clones turned up mainly in the CM and EM memory subsets, whereas EMRA was where CD8+ clones were enriched. SARS-CoV-2 specificity was not confirmed for the second-wave clones peaking on day 37. Balanced CD4/CD8 phenotypes were observed for clones contracting from day 15 to 85, whereas a bias towards CD4+ was observed for a second wave of clones expanding from day 15 to 37.

Ficoll-Paque density gradient centrifugation was used to isolate PBMCs. Reads for this sample came from an Illumina NovaSeq 6000. Using 5'RACE with constant-segment primers, TCRalpha and TCRbeta cDNA libraries were constructed, with sample barcodes and unique molecular identifiers added in the process. Trizol reagent was used to extract RNA from every sample. Amplification of the libraries took two PCR steps, and the second step added a second sample barcode plus Illumina TruSeq adapters. Libraries were sequenced on an Illumina NovaSeq with 2 x 150 bp paired-end reads. In the source study's methods: Reads were demultiplexed and collapsed into UMI-guided consensus sequences with migec v1.2.7. With mixcr v2.1.11, UMI consensuses were aligned to TRA and TRB V and J templates and assembled into clonotypes. A clonotype was counted as expanded or contracted only when both edgeR and NoisET called the clonotype significant, with the noise models trained on biological replicates. For edgeR calls, a false discovery rate-adjusted p below 0.01 and a log2 fold-change threshold of 1 were applied. As an exploratory analysis of dynamics, PCA with hierarchical clustering was applied to max-normalized trajectories of the 1000 most abundant clonotypes. Each responding clone was given a CD4 or CD8 phenotype based on the CD4+ and CD8+ repertoires, which had been sequenced separately. TCRdb reanalyzed the raw reads on its own, using fastp at Q25 for trimming and MiXCR for clone calling, and kept in-frame beta chains. All rows with the same CDR3 protein become a single entry with the most common DNA and genes. The V and J calls come from TCRdb's annotation, not from the publication. The sample table shows roughly 200,000 distinct CDR3 sequences, and approximately 16% are seen once. Together, the top ten hold approximately 2.2% of the sample.

Input material: PBMCs or a T cell subset sorted from them (not recorded which). The receptor's source is an adult woman who had mild COVID-19 (a few samples of this study predate the infection). The sample titles of this study are shuffled in the database, so cell type and time point are left out; the donor was told from shared clones. This chain is built from TRBV20-1 and TRBJ2-3; the D gene cannot be resolved reliably. In nucleotides, the sequence is TGCAGTGCTAGAGAGGGTTTCACGGCCGACACAGATACGCAGTATTTT. This translates into CSAREGFTADTDTQYF.